The 21 T cell receptor beta chains given below trace back to one sample, sequenced in a study of CD8 T cells in ankylosing spondylitis. General study points: Typical of ankylosing spondylitis blood, it appeared, was a TCR beta motif of roughly eight highly homologous variants.

No cognate antigen is known for these TCRs. In TCRdb, the 5' RACE reads were re-called with MiXCR into one record per CDR3 protein. The repertoire includes 750,000 to 850,000 distinct CDR3 sequences, approximately 12% of them detected once, and approximately 0.51% sits in the top ten. What was sequenced was blood, either unsorted or a sorted T cell fraction (not recorded which). These receptors originate from a male donor with ankylosing spondylitis.

The gene calls are TRBV12-3 or TRBV12-4 and TRBJ1-5; no definite D call. The CDR3 runs 13 residues. V lost 7 bases to trimming and J lost 3 bases, with 10 bases between them. In nucleotides, the CDR3 is TGTGCCAGCATGAGACAATTCAATCAGCCCCAGCATTTT. This translates into CASMRQFNQPQHF.

The chain carries TRBV5-1 and TRBJ2-7, with D perhaps TRBD2 (5 bases). Between the trimmed V and J ends, which lost 4 bases and 2 bases, there was a span of 16 bases. CDR3 size: 15 residues. CDR1 SGHRS and CDR2 YFSETQ come from the germline V gene. The CDR3 reads CASSRGLTRAYEQYF. DNA for the CDR3: TGCGCCAGCAGCCGCGGACTGACCCGAGCCTACGAGCAGTACTTC.

Only a few counts were recorded for this clonotype. The chain recombines TRBV6-5 with TRBJ1-5, with TRBD1 matching over 7 bases. V was clipped by 5 bases and J by 4 bases; unmatched bases: 11. The CDR3 spans 16 residues. Germline assignment: CDR1 MNHEY and CDR2 SVGAGI. CDR3 in DNA: TGTGCCAGCAGTACTCGGGGACAGTCGCTAAATCAGCCCCAGCATTTT. Its protein is CASSTRGQSLNQPQHF.

This clonotype was seen only a few times. The chain uses TRBV7-2 and TRBJ2-3; D call uncertain. This CDR3 contains 12 residues. Germline-derived CDR1 and CDR2 are SGHTA and FQGNSA. Deletions cut 3 bases from V and 6 bases from J, with 7 bases between. The CDR3 DNA sequence: TGTGCCAGCAGCTTCAGCTGGGATACGCAGTATTTT. Residues: CASSFSWDTQYF. Full variable domain (outside the CDR3, taken from reference TRBV7-2 and TRBJ2-3): GAGVSQSPSNKVTEKGKDVELRCDPISGHTALYWYRQSLGQGLEFLIYFQGNSAPDKSGLPSDRFSAERTGGSVSTLTIQRTQQEDSAVYLCASSFSWDTQYFGPGTRLTVL.

This chain links TRBV9 with TRBJ1-5; D is ambiguous. CDR1 is SGDLS, CDR2 YYNGEE, per germline. The CDR3 has 13 amino acids. The germline V and J ends were trimmed by 0 bases and 7 bases, with 8 bases remaining between them. For the CDR3, the DNA is TGTGCCAGCAGCGTAGGACTCGGGCAGCCCCAGCATTTT. It codes for CASSVGLGQPQHF.

V usage is TRBV10-3 and J usage is TRBJ2-3; 8 nucleotides agree with TRBD2. The J segment lost 7 bases and the V segment lost 4 bases, leaving 4 bases of the junction unmatched. This CDR3 is 13 amino acids long. Per germline, CDR1 ENHRY and CDR2 SYGVKD. The CDR3 region is CAISGLATHTQYF. Written as DNA, the CDR3 is TGTGCCATCAGTGGACTAGCGACTCATACGCAGTATTTT.

Many counts were recorded for this clonotype. V is TRBV7-2 and J is TRBJ2-1; D unresolved. Germline-derived CDR1 and CDR2 are SGHTA and FQGNSA. V lost 4 bases and J 2 bases, leaving 15 bases between the germline ends. The CDR3 has 16 amino acids. In DNA form, the CDR3 reads TGTGCCAGCAGCTCGTTCCCCCGCGGCCCCTACAATGAGCAGTTCTTC. This sequence encodes CASSSFPRGPYNEQFF.

This clonotype turned up a few times. The genes are TRBV5-6 and TRBJ2-3; 8 bases match TRBD1. Trimming took 5 bases from V and 5 from J; bases not matched to a gene: 13. CDR3 length: 16 amino acids. Germline V lookup: CDR1 SGHDT, CDR2 YYEEEE. DNA of the CDR3: TGTGCCAGCAGTCCCGCAGGGGGCTTTTTTATAGATACGCAGTATTTT. Protein sequence: CASSPAGGFFIDTQYF.

This clonotype turned up a few times. This chain connects TRBV7-9 to TRBJ1-1; D remains ambiguous. Trimming removed 8 bases from V and 0 bases from J, with 10 bases in between. The CDR3 sequence is 13 residues long. CDR1 is SEHNR and CDR2 is FQNEAQ in the germline V gene (reference sequence). CDR3 loop: CASEGGMNTEAFF. The CDR3 DNA sequence: TGTGCCAGCGAGGGCGGCATGAACACTGAAGCTTTCTTT.

A few counts support this clonotype. The rearrangement uses TRBV6-1 and TRBJ2-2; D possibly corresponds to TRBD1 (6 bases). Trimming took 6 bases from V and 3 from J, leaving 14 bases between them. Germline lookup yields CDR1 MNHNS and CDR2 SASEGT. CDR3 size: 15 residues. DNA of the CDR3: TGTGCCAGCAGGGGGGCAGAGGCGGACACCGGGGAGCTGTTTTTT. Its protein is CASRGAEADTGELFF.

This sequence joins TRBV10-3 and TRBJ1-1, with a tentative D call TRBD1 (6 bases). Trimming left V 7 bases short and J 5 bases short, with 11 bases between. Germline V CDR1 and CDR2: ENHRY, SYGVKD. This CDR3 has 12 residues. This CDR3 reads CAIKGGGTEAFF. The CDR3 DNA reads as TGTGCCATCAAGGGAGGGGGGACTGAAGCTTTCTTT.

The chain couples TRBV7-3 to TRBJ1-6; 8 bases line up with TRBD1. Germline CDR1 SGHTA, CDR2 FQGTGA. Trimming took 2 bases from V and 8 from J; bases not matched to a gene: 5. The CDR3 is made up of 15 amino acids. Here the CDR3 DNA reads TGTGCCAGCAGCTTATCCGGACAGGGAGATTCACCCCTCCACTTT. Its protein is CASSLSGQGDSPLHF.

This clonotype was found many times. This chain connects TRBV12-3 or TRBV12-4 to TRBJ1-6; no clear D. The V end was cut by 2 bases, the J end by 7 bases, with 12 bases between. This CDR3 has 15 amino acids. In DNA, the CDR3 is TGTGCCAGCAGTTTAATGGGAGCAGTAAATTCACCCCTCCACTTT. This sequence encodes CASSLMGAVNSPLHF.

The chain employs TRBV6-2 or TRBV6-3 and TRBJ2-5; no firm D call. V was pared by 7 bases and J by 5 bases, with 11 bases between. Germline V gene data show CDR1 as MNHEY and CDR2 as SVGEGT. The CDR3 spans 12 residues. CDR3 region: CASTHGGETQYF. The CDR3, as DNA: TGTGCCAGCACCCACGGCGGTGAGACCCAGTACTTC.

This clonotype was detected only a few times. The rearrangement links TRBV20-1 to TRBJ2-1; 8 bases line up with TRBD2. The CDR3 length is 16 residues. Germline assignment: CDR1 DFQATT and CDR2 SNEGSKA (reference sequence). V lost 2 bases to trimming and J lost 7 bases; unmatched junction nucleotides: 13. The DNA for the CDR3 is TGCAGTGCTAGAAACCCGACTCAGCGGGGGAGTAATGAGCAGTTCTTC. Protein product: CSARNPTQRGSNEQFF.

This clonotype has only a few counts. This chain uses TRBV5-6 with TRBJ2-4; 10 bases agree with TRBD1. The V segment lost 4 bases and the J segment 9 bases; nucleotides outside the gene matches: 10. Germline CDR1 is SGHDT and CDR2 is YYEEEE. This CDR3 region has 15 residues. The CDR3 bases are TGTGCCAGCAGCCCGACAGGGGGCCAACCACTCATTCAGTACTTC. Residues: CASSPTGGQPLIQYF.

In this sample, this clonotype turned up a few times. The chain has TRBV5-1 and TRBJ1-4; TRBD1 matches 9 bases. The CDR3 is made up of 15 amino acids. Trimming cost V 4 bases and J 7 bases; bases outside gene matches: 8. Germline V lookup: CDR1 SGHRS, CDR2 YFSETQ. CDR3 sequence: CASSLLGTGSEKLFF. CDR3 DNA: TGCGCCAGCAGCCTGCTTGGGACAGGGAGTGAAAAACTGTTTTTT. Full variable domain (remainder filled in from reference TRBV5-1 and TRBJ1-4): KAGVTQTPRYLIKTRGQQVTLSCSPISGHRSVSWYQQTPGQGLQFLFEYFSETQRNKGNFPGRFSGRQFSNSRSEMNVSTLELGDSALYLCASSLLGTGSEKLFFGSGTQLSVL.

V is TRBV24-1 and J is TRBJ2-7; perhaps TRBD1 as D (7 bases). This CDR3 is built from 15 residues. Germline V gene lookup returns CDR1 KGHDR and CDR2 SFDVKD. V lost 4 bases and J 4 bases, leaving 16 bases between the germline ends. CDR3 residues: CATSDRQGGRYEQYF. Here the CDR3 DNA reads TGTGCCACCAGTGACCGACAGGGAGGAAGGTACGAGCAGTACTTC.

J is TRBJ2-7 and V is TRBV20-1; 9 bases agree with TRBD1. The CDR3 runs to 14 residues. V trimming: 4 bases; J trimming: 5 bases; junction bases outside the gene matches: 9. Germline CDR1 is DFQATT and CDR2 is SNEGSKA (reference sequence). The CDR3, as DNA: TGCAGTGCTAAGGGTCTGGACAGGGGAGACGAGCAGTACTTC. Encoded protein: CSAKGLDRGDEQYF.

V usage is TRBV7-3 and J usage is TRBJ2-7, with D tentatively TRBD2 (6 bases). Germline V lookup: CDR1 SGHTA, CDR2 FQGTGA. Trimming removed 5 bases at V and 6 bases at J, with 20 bases between. The CDR3 length is 15 residues. The CDR3 here is CASSPGLTYEREQYF. The CDR3 nucleotides read TGTGCCAGCAGCCCAGGACTAACCTACGAGCGCGAGCAGTACTTC.

CDR3 loop: CASSDPTGEDEKLFF. The CDR3 DNA sequence: TGCGCCAGCAGCGACCCGACAGGGGAGGATGAAAAACTGTTTTTT. The chain has TRBV5-1 and TRBJ1-4; 8 positions agree with TRBD1. This CDR3 comprises 15 residues. Germline-derived CDR1 and CDR2 are SGHRS and YFSETQ. The junction had 8 bases not matched to a gene; V was cut back by 4 bases and J by 6 bases.